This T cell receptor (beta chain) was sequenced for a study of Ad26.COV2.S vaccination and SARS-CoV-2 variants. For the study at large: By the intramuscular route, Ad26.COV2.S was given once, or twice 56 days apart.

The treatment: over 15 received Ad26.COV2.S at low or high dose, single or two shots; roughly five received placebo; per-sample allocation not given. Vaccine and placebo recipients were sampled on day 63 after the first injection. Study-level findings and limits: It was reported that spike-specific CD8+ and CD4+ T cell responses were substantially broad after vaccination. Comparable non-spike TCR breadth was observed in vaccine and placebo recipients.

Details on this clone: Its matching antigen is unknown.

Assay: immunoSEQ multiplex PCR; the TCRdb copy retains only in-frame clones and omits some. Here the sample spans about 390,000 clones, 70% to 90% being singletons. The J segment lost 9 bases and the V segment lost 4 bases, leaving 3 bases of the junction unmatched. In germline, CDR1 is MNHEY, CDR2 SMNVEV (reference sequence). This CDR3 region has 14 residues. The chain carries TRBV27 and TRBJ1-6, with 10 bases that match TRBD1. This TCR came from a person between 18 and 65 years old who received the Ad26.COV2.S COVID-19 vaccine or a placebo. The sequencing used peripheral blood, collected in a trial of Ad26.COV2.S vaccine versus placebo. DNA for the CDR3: TGTGCCAGCAGTTCTGGGACAGGGGTTTCACCCCTCCACTTT. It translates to CASSSGTGVSPLHF.